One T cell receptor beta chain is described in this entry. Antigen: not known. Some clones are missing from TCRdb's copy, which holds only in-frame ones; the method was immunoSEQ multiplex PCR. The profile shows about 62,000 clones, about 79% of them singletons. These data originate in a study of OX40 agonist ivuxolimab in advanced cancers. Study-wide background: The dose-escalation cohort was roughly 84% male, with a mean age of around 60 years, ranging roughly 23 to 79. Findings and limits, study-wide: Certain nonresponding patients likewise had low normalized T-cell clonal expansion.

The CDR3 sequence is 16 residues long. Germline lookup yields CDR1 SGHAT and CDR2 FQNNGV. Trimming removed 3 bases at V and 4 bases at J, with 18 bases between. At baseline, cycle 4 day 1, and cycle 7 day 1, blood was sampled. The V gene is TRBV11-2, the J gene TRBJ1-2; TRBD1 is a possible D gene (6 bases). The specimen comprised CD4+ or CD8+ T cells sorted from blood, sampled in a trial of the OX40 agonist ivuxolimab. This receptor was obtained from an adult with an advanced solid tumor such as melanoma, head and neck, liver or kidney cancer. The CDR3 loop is CASSFPNTQGIYGYTF. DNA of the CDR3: TGTGCCAGCAGCTTCCCGAACACACAGGGAATCTATGGCTACACCTTC.